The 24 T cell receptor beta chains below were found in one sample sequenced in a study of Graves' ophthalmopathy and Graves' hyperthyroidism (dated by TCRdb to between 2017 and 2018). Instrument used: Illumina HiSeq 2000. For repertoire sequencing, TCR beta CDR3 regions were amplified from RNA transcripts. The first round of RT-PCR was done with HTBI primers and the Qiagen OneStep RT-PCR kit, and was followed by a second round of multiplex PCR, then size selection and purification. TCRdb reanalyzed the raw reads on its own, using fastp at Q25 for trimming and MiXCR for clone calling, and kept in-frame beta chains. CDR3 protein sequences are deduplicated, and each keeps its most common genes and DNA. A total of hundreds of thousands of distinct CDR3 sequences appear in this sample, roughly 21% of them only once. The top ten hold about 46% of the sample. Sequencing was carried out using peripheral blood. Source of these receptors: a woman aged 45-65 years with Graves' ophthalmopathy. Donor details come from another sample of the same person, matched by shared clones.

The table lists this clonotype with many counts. CDR3 protein: CASSIPSGTTYEQYF. The CDR3 nucleotides are TGTGCCAGTAGTATACCCAGCGGGACGACCTACGAGCAGTACTTC. V and J are TRBV19 and TRBJ2-7; 7 bases fit TRBD2. V lost 2 bases, J lost 2 bases, and 6 bases stayed unmatched. The CDR3 consists of 15 residues. CDR1 is LNHDA, CDR2 SQIVND, per germline (reference sequence).

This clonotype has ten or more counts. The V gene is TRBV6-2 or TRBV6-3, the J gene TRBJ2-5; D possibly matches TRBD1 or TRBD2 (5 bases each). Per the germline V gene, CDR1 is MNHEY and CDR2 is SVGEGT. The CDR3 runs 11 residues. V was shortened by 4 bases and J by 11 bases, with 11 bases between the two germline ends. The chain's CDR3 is CASSSPGRQYF. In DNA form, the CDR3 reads TGTGCCAGCAGTTCACCAGGGAGACAGTACTTC.

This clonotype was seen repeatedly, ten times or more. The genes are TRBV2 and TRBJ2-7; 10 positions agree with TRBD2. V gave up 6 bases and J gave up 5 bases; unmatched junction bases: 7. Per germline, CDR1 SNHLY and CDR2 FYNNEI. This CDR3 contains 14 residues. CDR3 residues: CASRASGSSHEQYF. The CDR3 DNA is TGTGCCAGCAGGGCTAGCGGGAGTTCCCACGAGCAGTACTTC.

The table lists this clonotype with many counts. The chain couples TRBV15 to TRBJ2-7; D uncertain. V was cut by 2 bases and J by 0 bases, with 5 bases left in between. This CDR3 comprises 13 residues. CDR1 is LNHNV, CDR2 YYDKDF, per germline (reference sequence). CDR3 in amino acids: CATSRSYSYEQYF. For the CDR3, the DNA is TGTGCCACCAGCAGATCTTACTCCTACGAGCAGTACTTC.

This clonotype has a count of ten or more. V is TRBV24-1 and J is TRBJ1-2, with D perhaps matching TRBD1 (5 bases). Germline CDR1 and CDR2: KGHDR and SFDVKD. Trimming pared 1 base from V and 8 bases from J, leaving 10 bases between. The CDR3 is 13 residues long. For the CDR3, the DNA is TGTGCCACCAGTGATTTTTCAGGGAACGGCTACACCTTC. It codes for CATSDFSGNGYTF.

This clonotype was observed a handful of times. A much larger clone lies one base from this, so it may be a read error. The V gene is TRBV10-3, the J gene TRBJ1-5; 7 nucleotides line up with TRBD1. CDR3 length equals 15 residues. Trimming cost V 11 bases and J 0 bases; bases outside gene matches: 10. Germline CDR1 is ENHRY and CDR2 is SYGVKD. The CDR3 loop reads CAVIPQGDSNQPQHF. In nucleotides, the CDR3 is TGTGCCGTCATACCTCAGGGGGATAGCAATCAGCCCCAGCATTTT.

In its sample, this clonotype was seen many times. As DNA, the CDR3 is TGTGCCAGCAGCTCACGACATCGTCCGGATGGCTACACCTTC. This translates into CASSSRHRPDGYTF. The genes are TRBV7-9 and TRBJ1-2; D uncertain. V shed 4 bases and J shed 6 bases, with 15 bases lying between them. The V gene's germline CDR1 is SEHNR and CDR2 FQNEAQ (reference sequence). The CDR3 has 14 amino acids. The entire variable domain, with the rest obtained from reference TRBV7-9 and TRBJ1-2, is as follows: DTGVSQNPRHKITKRGQNVTFRCDPISEHNRLYWYRQTLGQGPEFLTYFQNEAQLEKSRLLSDRFSAERPKGSFSTLEIQRTEQGDSAMYLCASSSRHRPDGYTFGSGTRLTVV.

CDR3 amino acids: CASSHWGRDRRYEQYF. In DNA, the CDR3 is TGTGCCAGCAGCCATTGGGGGAGAGATAGACGCTACGAGCAGTACTTC. The chain uses TRBV25-1 and TRBJ2-7; D is tentatively TRBD1 or TRBD2 (5 bases each). Germline CDR1 and CDR2: MGHDK and SYGVNS. V was pared by 6 bases and J by 3 bases, with 21 bases between. The CDR3 is 16 residues long.

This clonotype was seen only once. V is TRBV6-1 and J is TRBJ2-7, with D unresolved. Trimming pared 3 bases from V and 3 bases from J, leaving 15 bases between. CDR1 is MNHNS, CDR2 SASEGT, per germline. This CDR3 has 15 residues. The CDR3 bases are TGTGCCAGCAGTGACCCTCCCCGGGCAGACTACGAGCAGTACTTC. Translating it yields CASSDPPRADYEQYF.

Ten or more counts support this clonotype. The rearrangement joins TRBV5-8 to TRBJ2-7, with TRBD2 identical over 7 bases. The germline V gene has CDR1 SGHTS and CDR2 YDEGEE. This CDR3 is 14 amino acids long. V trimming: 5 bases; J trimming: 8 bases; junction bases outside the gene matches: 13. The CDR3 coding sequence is TGTGCCAGCAGTCTTTCTAGCGGATCAGGCAAGCAGTACTTC. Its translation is CASSLSSGSGKQYF.

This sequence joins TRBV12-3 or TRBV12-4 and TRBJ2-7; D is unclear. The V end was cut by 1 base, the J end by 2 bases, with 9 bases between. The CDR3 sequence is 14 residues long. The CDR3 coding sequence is TGTGCCAGCAGTTTAGAGTCTGCCGCCTACGAGCAGTACTTC. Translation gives CASSLESAAYEQYF.

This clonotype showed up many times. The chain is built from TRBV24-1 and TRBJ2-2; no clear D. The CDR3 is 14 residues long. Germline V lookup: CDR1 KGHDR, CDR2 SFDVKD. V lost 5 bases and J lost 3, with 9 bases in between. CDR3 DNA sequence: TGTGCCACCAGTGGCGCCCAGGACACCGGGGAGCTGTTTTTT. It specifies CATSGAQDTGELFF.

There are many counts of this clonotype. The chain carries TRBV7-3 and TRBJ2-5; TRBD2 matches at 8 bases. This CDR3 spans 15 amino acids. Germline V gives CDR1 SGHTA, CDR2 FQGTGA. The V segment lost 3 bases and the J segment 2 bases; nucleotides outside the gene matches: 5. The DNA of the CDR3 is TGTGCCAGCAGCTTGGCTAGCGGGTTGCAAGAGACCCAGTACTTC. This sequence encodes CASSLASGLQETQYF.

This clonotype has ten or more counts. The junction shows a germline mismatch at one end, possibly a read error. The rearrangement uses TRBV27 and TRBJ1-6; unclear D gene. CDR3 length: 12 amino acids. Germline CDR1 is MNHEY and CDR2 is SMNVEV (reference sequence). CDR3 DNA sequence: TGTGCCGGCAGTGGCTATAATTCACCCCTCCACTTT. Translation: CAGSGYNSPLHF.

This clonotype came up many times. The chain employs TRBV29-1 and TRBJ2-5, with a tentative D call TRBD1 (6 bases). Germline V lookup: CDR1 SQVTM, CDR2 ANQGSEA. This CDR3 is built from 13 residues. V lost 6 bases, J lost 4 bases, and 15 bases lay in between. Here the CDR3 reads CSVLQGVTETQYF. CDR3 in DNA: TGCAGCGTACTACAGGGTGTTACAGAGACCCAGTACTTC.

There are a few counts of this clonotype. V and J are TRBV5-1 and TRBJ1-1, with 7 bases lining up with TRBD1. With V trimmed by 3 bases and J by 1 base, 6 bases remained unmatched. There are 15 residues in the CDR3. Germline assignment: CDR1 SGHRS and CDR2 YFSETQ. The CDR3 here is CASSSTGTENTEAFF. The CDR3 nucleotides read TGCGCCAGCAGCTCAACCGGGACAGAGAACACTGAAGCTTTCTTT.

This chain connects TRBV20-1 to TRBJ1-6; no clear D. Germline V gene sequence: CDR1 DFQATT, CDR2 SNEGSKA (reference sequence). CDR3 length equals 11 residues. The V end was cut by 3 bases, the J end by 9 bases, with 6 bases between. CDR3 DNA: TGCAGTGCTAGTTTAGCTTCACCCCTCCACTTT. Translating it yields CSASLASPLHF.

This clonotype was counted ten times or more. Here the CDR3 DNA reads TGTGCTAGTGGTTTAAGGACTAGCGGGACCTACGAGCAGTACTTC. It encodes CASGLRTSGTYEQYF. The J gene is TRBJ2-7, the V gene TRBV12-5, with 12 positions matching TRBD2. Trimming at V came to 3 bases and at J to 2 bases, leaving 2 bases not matched to a gene. Germline values: CDR1 LGHNT, CDR2 FRNRAP. This CDR3 region has 15 residues.

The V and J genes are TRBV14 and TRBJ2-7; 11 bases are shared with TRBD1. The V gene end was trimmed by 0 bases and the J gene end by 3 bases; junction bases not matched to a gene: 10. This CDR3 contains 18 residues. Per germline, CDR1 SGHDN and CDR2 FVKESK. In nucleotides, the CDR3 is TGTGCCAGCAGCCAAGATATCCTAGGACAGGGGGCTTTCTACGAGCAGTACTTC. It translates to CASSQDILGQGAFYEQYF.

The CDR3 sequence is CASSLEGTLGTEAFF. The CDR3 nucleotides read TGCGCCAGCAGCTTGGAGGGGACCCTGGGGACTGAAGCTTTCTTT. The V and J genes are TRBV5-1 and TRBJ1-1, with D possibly TRBD1 on 5 matching bases. The CDR3 is 15 amino acids. Germline CDR1 SGHRS, CDR2 YFSETQ. V gave up 0 bases and J gave up 5 bases, with 14 bases separating them.

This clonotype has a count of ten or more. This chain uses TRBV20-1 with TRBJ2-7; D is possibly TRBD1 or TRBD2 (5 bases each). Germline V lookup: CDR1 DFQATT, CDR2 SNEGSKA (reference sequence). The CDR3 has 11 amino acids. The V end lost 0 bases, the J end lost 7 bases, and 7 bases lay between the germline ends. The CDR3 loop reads CSARDEGEQYF. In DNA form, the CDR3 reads TGCAGTGCTAGAGATGAGGGGGAGCAGTACTTC.

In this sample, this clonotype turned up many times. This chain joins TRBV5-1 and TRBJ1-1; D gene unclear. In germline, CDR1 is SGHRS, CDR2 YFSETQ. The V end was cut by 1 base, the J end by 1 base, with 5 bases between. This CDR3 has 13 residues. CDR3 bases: TGCGCCAGCAGCTTGCACGGGAACACTGAAGCTTTCTTT. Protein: CASSLHGNTEAFF.

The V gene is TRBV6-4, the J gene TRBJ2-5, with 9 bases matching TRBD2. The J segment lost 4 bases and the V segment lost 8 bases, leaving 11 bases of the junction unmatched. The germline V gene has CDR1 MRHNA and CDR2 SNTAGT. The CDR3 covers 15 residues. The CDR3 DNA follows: TGTGCCAGCTCTCACAGCGGGAGGACTCTAGAGACCCAGTACTTC. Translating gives CASSHSGRTLETQYF.

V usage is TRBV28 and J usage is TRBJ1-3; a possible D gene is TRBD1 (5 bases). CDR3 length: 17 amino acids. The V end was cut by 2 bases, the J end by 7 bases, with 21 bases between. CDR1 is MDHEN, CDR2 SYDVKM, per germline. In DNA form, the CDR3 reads TGTGCCAGCAGTTTAGCAGACAGCCACGACGTTGCTAACACCATATATTTT. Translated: CASSLADSHDVANTIYF.